This T cell receptor beta chain stems from a study of beta chain features in type 1 diabetes. Across the study: Sorted cells, approximately 100,000,000 in number, were examined across all samples.

Study-level findings and limits: Patients' naive, central memory and Treg TCRB repertoires seemed closer to one another than those of healthy donors.

The investigators reverse transcribed all of the isolated RNA, so they sequenced expressed TCRB transcripts. The method was immunoSEQ multiplex PCR; TCRdb's version includes in-frame clones alone and lacks a portion of them. Of about 130,000 clones listed, 9.2% are singletons. Germline CDR1 is SGHDN and CDR2 is FVKESK. The CDR3 length is 13 residues. Trimming pared 0 bases from V and 10 bases from J, leaving 7 bases between. This clone appeared many times. Its antigen is not identified. The chain is built from TRBV14 and TRBJ1-6; no reliable D call. This sequence originates from a man in his late teens or twenties in good health. Sequences were obtained from central memory CD4+ T cells from blood. CDR3 loop: CASSQEERSPLHF. The CDR3, as DNA: TGTGCCAGCAGCCAAGAAGAGAGGTCACCCCTCCACTTT.